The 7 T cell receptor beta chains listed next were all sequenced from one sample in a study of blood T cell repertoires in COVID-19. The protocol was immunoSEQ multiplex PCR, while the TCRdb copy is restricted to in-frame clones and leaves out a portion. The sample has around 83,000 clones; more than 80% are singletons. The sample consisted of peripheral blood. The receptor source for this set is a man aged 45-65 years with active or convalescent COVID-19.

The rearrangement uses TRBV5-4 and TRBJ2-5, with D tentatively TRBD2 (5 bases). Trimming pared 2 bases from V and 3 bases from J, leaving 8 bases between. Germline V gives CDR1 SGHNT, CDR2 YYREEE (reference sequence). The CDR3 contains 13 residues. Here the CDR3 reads CASSFYGEETQYF. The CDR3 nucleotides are TGTGCCAGCAGCTTTTACGGGGAAGAGACCCAGTACTTC.

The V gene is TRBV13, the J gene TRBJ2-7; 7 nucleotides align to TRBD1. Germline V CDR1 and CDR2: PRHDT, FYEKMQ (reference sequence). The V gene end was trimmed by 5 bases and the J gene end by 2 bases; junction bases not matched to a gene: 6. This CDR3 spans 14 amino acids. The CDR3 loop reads CASSRNGQAYEQYF. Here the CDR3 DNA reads TGTGCCAGCAGCCGGAACGGACAGGCCTACGAGCAGTACTTC.

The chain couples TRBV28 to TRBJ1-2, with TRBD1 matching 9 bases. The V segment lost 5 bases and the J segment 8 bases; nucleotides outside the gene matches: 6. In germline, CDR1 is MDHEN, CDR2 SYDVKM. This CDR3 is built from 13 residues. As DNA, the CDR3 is TGTGCCAGCAGTCCGGGACAGGGTGGAGGCTACACCTTC. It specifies CASSPGQGGGYTF.

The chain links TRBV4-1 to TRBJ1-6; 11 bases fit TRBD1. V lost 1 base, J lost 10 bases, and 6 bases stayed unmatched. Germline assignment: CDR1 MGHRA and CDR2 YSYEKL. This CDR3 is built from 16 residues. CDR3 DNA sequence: TGCGCCAGCAGCCAAGGGGGACAGGGGGAAGGGTCACCCCTCCACTTT. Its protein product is CASSQGGQGEGSPLHF.

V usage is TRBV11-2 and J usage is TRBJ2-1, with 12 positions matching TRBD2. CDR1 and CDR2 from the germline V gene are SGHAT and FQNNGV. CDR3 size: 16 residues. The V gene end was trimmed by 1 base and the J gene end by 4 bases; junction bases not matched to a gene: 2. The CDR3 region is CASSLGGTSGYNEQFF. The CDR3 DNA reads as TGTGCCAGCAGCTTAGGCGGGACTAGCGGGTACAATGAGCAGTTCTTC.

The CDR3 spells CASSSSGLHTDTQYF. The CDR3 DNA is TGTGCCAGCAGTTCCTCCGGACTGCACACAGATACGCAGTATTTT. The rearrangement uses TRBV5-5 and TRBJ2-3; possibly TRBD2 for D (5 bases). V dropped 5 bases and J dropped 2 bases, with 15 bases sitting between them. CDR1 is SGHKS, CDR2 YYEKEE, per germline (reference sequence). This CDR3 spans 15 amino acids.

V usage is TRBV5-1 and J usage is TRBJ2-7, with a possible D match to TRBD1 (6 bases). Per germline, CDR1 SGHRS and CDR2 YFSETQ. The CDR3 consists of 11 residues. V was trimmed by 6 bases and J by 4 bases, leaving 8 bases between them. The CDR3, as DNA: TGCGCCAGCACAGGGGAGTACGAGCAGTACTTC. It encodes CASTGEYEQYF. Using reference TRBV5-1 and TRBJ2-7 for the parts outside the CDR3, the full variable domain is KAGVTQTPRYLIKTRGQQVTLSCSPISGHRSVSWYQQTPGQGLQFLFEYFSETQRNKGNFPGRFSGRQFSNSRSEMNVSTLELGDSALYLCASTGEYEQYFGPGTRLTVT.